This is a list of T cell receptor beta chains from one sample in a study of PD-1 blockade in classical Hodgkin lymphoma. Clones were sequenced by immunoSEQ multiplex PCR, and TCRdb holds only the in-frame ones, with some missing. This sample carries over 15,000 clones, around 82% of them seen once, and the ten largest clones take about 14%. The sample was peripheral blood mononuclear cells (PBMCs), taken before the fourth cycle of nivolumab. These receptors originate from a human donor with classical Hodgkin lymphoma. CDR3s include the opening cysteine and the closing phenylalanine or tryptophan. Fields, in order: J gene, D gene, clone size, V gene, CDR3 DNA, CDR3 protein. D genes are given only for firm matches. The size field is filled for only some rows; it gives once, few, many or a size class.

J gene: TRBJ1-2; D gene: NA; clone size: NA; V gene: TRBV7-8; CDR3 DNA: TGTGCCAGCACCCCCCGGGACTCTAAAAACTATGGCTACACCTTC; CDR3 protein: CASTPRDSKNYGYTF
J gene: TRBJ2-3; D gene: NA; clone size: NA; V gene: TRBV14; CDR3 DNA: TGTGCCAGCAGAGGGGGCCGACTAGTAACAGATACGCAGTATTTT; CDR3 protein: CASRGGRLVTDTQYF
J gene: TRBJ2-7; D gene: NA; clone size: NA; V gene: TRBV7-9; CDR3 DNA: TGTGCCAGCAGCCTAGGGGGATCCCCGGGGGAGCAGTACTTC; CDR3 protein: CASSLGGSPGEQYF
J gene: TRBJ1-2; D gene: TRBD1; clone size: NA; V gene: TRBV7-8; CDR3 DNA: TGTGCCAGCAGCCAAGAACCGGGACAGGGAGAATATGGCTACACCTTC; CDR3 protein: CASSQEPGQGEYGYTF
J gene: TRBJ1-5; D gene: NA; clone size: NA; V gene: TRBV5-1; CDR3 DNA: TGCGCCAGCAGCTCGTCAGGGGACCCCAATCAGCCCCAGCATTTT; CDR3 protein: CASSSSGDPNQPQHF
J gene: TRBJ2-3; D gene: TRBD2; clone size: once; V gene: TRBV7-6; CDR3 DNA: TGTGCCAGCAGCCCCCTCGGGCGGGGGGGCACAGATACGCAGTATTTT; CDR3 protein: CASSPLGRGGTDTQYF
J gene: TRBJ2-1; D gene: NA; clone size: NA; V gene: TRBV5-6; CDR3 DNA: TGTGCCAGCAGCTCTTACTCGTTTTTGGGGGGTGGGCAGTTCTTC; CDR3 protein: CASSSYSFLGGGQFF
J gene: TRBJ2-7; D gene: TRBD1; clone size: NA; V gene: TRBV6-5; CDR3 DNA: TGTGCCAGCAGTTACCCCGGACAGGTCCCCTACGAGCAGTACTTC; CDR3 protein: CASSYPGQVPYEQYF
J gene: TRBJ1-3; D gene: NA; clone size: NA; V gene: TRBV30; CDR3 DNA: TGTGCCTGGGGAGGGGGAGGAGGCCGAAACACCATATATTTT; CDR3 protein: CAWGGGGGRNTIYF
J gene: TRBJ2-7; D gene: TRBD2; clone size: few; V gene: TRBV19; CDR3 DNA: TGTGCCAGTAGTATAGACGCGGGGGGGACCTACGAGCAGTACTTC; CDR3 protein: CASSIDAGGTYEQYF
J gene: TRBJ1-1; D gene: TRBD1; clone size: NA; V gene: TRBV6-4; CDR3 DNA: TGTGCCAGCAGTCCAAATCCGGGACAGACTGAAGCTTTCTTT; CDR3 protein: CASSPNPGQTEAFF
J gene: TRBJ2-5; D gene: NA; clone size: NA; V gene: TRBV10-3; CDR3 DNA: TGTGCCATCAGTGAGGTGGGGGGGCGAGTGACCCAGTACTTC; CDR3 protein: CAISEVGGRVTQYF
J gene: TRBJ1-2; D gene: NA; clone size: NA; V gene: TRBV18; CDR3 DNA: TGTGCCAGCTCCCTCTCCAGGGATTACTATGGCTACACCTTC; CDR3 protein: CASSLSRDYYGYTF
J gene: TRBJ2-2; D gene: NA; clone size: NA; V gene: TRBV2; CDR3 DNA: TGTGCCAGCAACAGGGTGAACACCGGGGAGCTGTTTTTT; CDR3 protein: CASNRVNTGELFF
J gene: TRBJ2-3; D gene: NA; clone size: NA; V gene: TRBV7-9; CDR3 DNA: TGTGCCAGCAGCTTAGCAGCAGGTTCTACGCAGTATTTT; CDR3 protein: CASSLAAGSTQYF
J gene: TRBJ2-7; D gene: NA; clone size: NA; V gene: TRBV27; CDR3 DNA: TGTGCCAGCAGTTGGACCGGGACCGATACCTACGAGCAGTACTTC; CDR3 protein: CASSWTGTDTYEQYF
J gene: TRBJ1-6; D gene: NA; clone size: NA; V gene: TRBV11-2; CDR3 DNA: TGTGCCAGCAGCTTAGGGGTGGGACAATCACCCCTCCACTTT; CDR3 protein: CASSLGVGQSPLHF
J gene: TRBJ1-2; D gene: TRBD1; clone size: NA; V gene: TRBV6-1; CDR3 DNA: TGTGCCAGCGGTGACTGGACAGGGGGCAAGGGGGACTATGGCTACACCTTC; CDR3 protein: CASGDWTGGKGDYGYTF
J gene: TRBJ2-3; D gene: TRBD2; clone size: NA; V gene: TRBV9; CDR3 DNA: TGTGCCAGCAGCGGGGGACTAGCGGGTGATACGCAGTATTTT; CDR3 protein: CASSGGLAGDTQYF
J gene: TRBJ1-2; D gene: TRBD1; clone size: NA; V gene: TRBV7-9; CDR3 DNA: TGTGCCAGCAGCTCTCCACAGGGGGATTTCTATGGCTACACCTTC; CDR3 protein: CASSSPQGDFYGYTF
J gene: TRBJ2-3; D gene: NA; clone size: NA; V gene: TRBV5-6; CDR3 DNA: TGTGCCAGCAGGGCAAGGGGGGCTCCAGATACGCAGTATTTT; CDR3 protein: CASRARGAPDTQYF
J gene: TRBJ2-4; D gene: TRBD2; clone size: NA; V gene: TRBV5-1; CDR3 DNA: TGCGCCAGCAGCGCAGCTGGGACTACCCAAAACATTCAGTACTTC; CDR3 protein: CASSAAGTTQNIQYF
J gene: TRBJ1-4; D gene: NA; clone size: NA; V gene: TRBV11-2; CDR3 DNA: TGTGCCAGCAGCTTAGGCACTAGTGAAAAACTGTTTTTT; CDR3 protein: CASSLGTSEKLFF
J gene: TRBJ2-5; D gene: TRBD1; clone size: NA; V gene: TRBV9; CDR3 DNA: TGTGCCAGCAGCGTAGCCGGGACAGGGGAAGAGACCCAGTACTTC; CDR3 protein: CASSVAGTGEETQYF